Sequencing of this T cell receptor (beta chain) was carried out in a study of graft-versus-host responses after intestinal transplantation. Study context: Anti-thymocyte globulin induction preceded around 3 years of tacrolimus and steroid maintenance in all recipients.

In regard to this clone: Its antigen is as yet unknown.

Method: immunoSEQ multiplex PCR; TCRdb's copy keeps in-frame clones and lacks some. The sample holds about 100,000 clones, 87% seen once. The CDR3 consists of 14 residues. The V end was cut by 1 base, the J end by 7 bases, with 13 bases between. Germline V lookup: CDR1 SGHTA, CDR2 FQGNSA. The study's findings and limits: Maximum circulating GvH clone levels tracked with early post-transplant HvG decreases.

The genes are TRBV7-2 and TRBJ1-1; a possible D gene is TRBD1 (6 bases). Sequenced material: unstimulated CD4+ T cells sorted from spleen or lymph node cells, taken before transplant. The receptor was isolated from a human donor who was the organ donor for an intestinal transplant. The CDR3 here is CASSLGSDRSEAFF. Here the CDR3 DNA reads TGTGCCAGCAGCTTAGGATCTGACAGGAGTGAAGCTTTCTTT.